The 20 T cell receptor beta chains below all came from one sample that was sequenced in a study of blood T cell repertoires in COVID-19. Sequenced by immunoSEQ multiplex PCR; TCRdb stores in-frame clones only, minus some. The data show just under 85,000 clones, 83% seen once. The source material was peripheral blood. The receptors here all came from a woman at least 80 years old with acute or convalescent COVID-19.

As DNA, the CDR3 is TGTGCCACCAGGGGCGATTGCGATGAGCAGTTCTTC. Encoded protein: CATRGDCDEQFF. This rearrangement joins TRBV24-1 to TRBJ2-1; no clear D. Germline V gives CDR1 KGHDR, CDR2 SFDVKD. This CDR3 spans 12 amino acids. Trimming shortened V by 7 bases and J by 8 bases, and 11 bases separated the two germline ends.

This rearrangement joins TRBV18 to TRBJ2-5; weak D call: TRBD1 (5 bases). This CDR3 is 13 amino acids long. Deletions cut 2 bases from V and 4 bases from J, with 8 bases between. The germline gives CDR1 KGHSH, CDR2 LQKENI. CDR3 protein: CASSPATVETQYF. DNA for the CDR3: TGTGCCAGCTCACCAGCGACAGTAGAGACCCAGTACTTC. The full variable domain, completed using reference TRBV18 and TRBJ2-5, is NAGVMQNPRHLVRRRGQEARLRCSPMKGHSHVYWYRQLPEEGLKFMVYLQKENIIDESGMPKERFSAEFPKEGPSILRIQQVVRGDSAAYFCASSPATVETQYFGPGTRLLVL.

The chain has TRBV18 and TRBJ2-1; tentative D call: TRBD1 (5 bases). CDR3 size: 14 residues. CDR1 is KGHSH and CDR2 is LQKENI in the germline V gene. V was cut by 3 bases and J by 7 bases, with 13 bases left in between. The CDR3 spells CASSPRFRQNEQFF. The DNA of the CDR3 is TGTGCCAGCTCACCGCGATTTCGACAGAATGAGCAGTTCTTC.

The chain is built from TRBV7-2 and TRBJ2-3; D may be TRBD1 (5 bases). Germline assignment: CDR1 SGHTA and CDR2 FQGNSA. The CDR3 has 15 residues. The V gene lost 3 bases and the J gene lost 0 bases, with 10 bases spanning the gap. DNA for the CDR3: TGTGCCAGCAGCTTGGCCAGGGTGAGCACAGATACGCAGTATTTT. Its protein product is CASSLARVSTDTQYF.

This chain connects TRBV21-1 to TRBJ1-5; whether TRBD1, the table's D call, matches the DNA was not checked. TRBV21-1 is a recognized pseudogene. The length of the CDR3 is 18 residues. The CDR3 DNA is TGTGCCAGCAGCAAAAACGCCTTCAGGGACAGGGGAAATCAGCCCCAGCATTTT. Encoded protein: CASSKNAFRDRGNQPQHF.

The chain is built from TRBV28 and TRBJ1-2; D is perhaps TRBD1 (5 bases). V lost 8 bases and J lost 3, with 13 bases in between. The CDR3 totals 13 residues. Germline CDR1 MDHEN, CDR2 SYDVKM. In nucleotides, the CDR3 is TGTGCCAGCGAGCGGGGGTTGGACTATGGCTACACCTTC. It translates to CASERGLDYGYTF.

V and J are TRBV5-4 and TRBJ2-3; the match to TRBD2 covers 8 bases. From germline, CDR1 is SGHNT and CDR2 YYREEE (reference sequence). J gave up 1 base and V 2 bases, and 3 bases lay outside the gene matches. The length of the CDR3 is 15 residues. CDR3 region: CASSLATSGTDTQYF. The CDR3, as DNA: TGTGCCAGCAGCTTAGCGACTAGCGGCACAGATACGCAGTATTTT.

The chain carries TRBV7-3 and TRBJ2-1, with 7 bases matching TRBD2. V shed 1 base and J 4 bases; nucleotides not matched to a gene: 7. CDR1 is SGHTA and CDR2 is FQGTGA in the germline V gene. The length of the CDR3 is 16 residues. The CDR3 here is CASSLSPGGLYNEQFF. Here the CDR3 DNA reads TGTGCCAGCAGCTTAAGTCCGGGAGGCCTATACAATGAGCAGTTCTTC.

There are a few counts of this clone. DNA for the CDR3: TGCGCCAGCATGGTGGGACAGGGAGGTGATACGCAGTATTTT. Protein product: CASMVGQGGDTQYF. The chain links TRBV5-1 to TRBJ2-3, with 9 positions matching TRBD1. The CDR3 has 14 amino acids. V trimming: 6 bases; J trimming: 6 bases; junction bases outside the gene matches: 8. Looked up from germline, CDR1 is SGHRS and CDR2 is YFSETQ.

This chain joins TRBV6-1 and TRBJ1-6; TRBD1 is a possible D gene (5 bases). Trimming pared 3 bases from V and 3 bases from J, leaving 9 bases between. CDR3 length: 15 residues. Germline V lookup: CDR1 MNHNS, CDR2 SASEGT. The CDR3 DNA reads TGTGCCAGCAGTGAGACAGTCGGCTATAATTCACCCCTCCACTTT. Protein product: CASSETVGYNSPLHF.

The chain carries TRBV11-3 and TRBJ2-7, with 7 bases aligning to TRBD2. Germline loops: CDR1 SGHNT, CDR2 YENEEA. Trimming removed 5 bases from V and 2 bases from J; junction bases left unmatched: 6. The CDR3 loop spans 14 amino acids. The CDR3 sequence: CASSLAGEAYEQYF. As DNA, the CDR3 is TGTGCCAGCAGCCTGGCGGGAGAAGCCTACGAGCAGTACTTC.

The rearrangement joins TRBV5-1 to TRBJ2-7; 7 bases are shared with TRBD2. Germline assignment: CDR1 SGHRS and CDR2 YFSETQ. The V and J ends lost 2 bases and 5 bases, in that order; junction bases with no gene match: 7. The CDR3 is made up of 14 amino acids. CDR3 coding DNA: TGCGCCAGCAGCTTAATTCCGGGAGGCAACGAGCAGTACTTC. Encoded protein: CASSLIPGGNEQYF.

The rearrangement joins TRBV4-2 to TRBJ2-2, with 9 bases matching TRBD2. Germline V gene lookup returns CDR1 LGHNA and CDR2 YNFKEQ. This CDR3 comprises 17 residues. Trimming at V came to 1 base and at J to 4 bases, leaving 7 bases not matched to a gene. The CDR3 here is CASSQVGREGPTGELFF. In DNA form, the CDR3 reads TGTGCCAGCAGCCAAGTCGGGCGGGAGGGGCCCACCGGGGAGCTGTTTTTT.

The genes are TRBV5-1 and TRBJ1-4, with a weak D call TRBD1 (5 bases). Germline CDR1 reads SGHRS; CDR2 reads YFSETQ. Deletions cut 4 bases from V and 8 bases from J, with 12 bases between. There are 13 residues in the CDR3. The CDR3 DNA sequence: TGCGCCAGCAGCCGGGGACTAGACGAAAAACTGTTTTTT. Residues: CASSRGLDEKLFF.

The chain carries TRBV2 and TRBJ2-1, with 9 positions matching TRBD1. The CDR3 has 14 residues. The germline gives CDR1 SNHLY, CDR2 FYNNEI. The junction had 9 bases not matched to a gene; V was cut back by 6 bases and J by 9 bases. The CDR3 loop is CASSQGQGYSEQFF. DNA for the CDR3: TGTGCCAGCAGCCAGGGACAGGGATATAGTGAGCAGTTCTTC.

The genes are TRBV6-5 and TRBJ1-2; the D gene is possibly TRBD1 (5 bases). There are 15 residues in the CDR3. Trimming removed 7 bases from V and 3 bases from J, with 18 bases in between. The germline gives CDR1 MNHEY, CDR2 SVGAGI. The CDR3 DNA reads TGTGCCAGCAAAAAAGAGCGGGGGTTTGACTATGGCTACACCTTC. This sequence encodes CASKKERGFDYGYTF.

The CDR3 protein is CASSIDSSGSFSNEQFF. The CDR3 coding sequence is TGTGCCAGTAGTATAGACTCTAGCGGGAGTTTCTCCAATGAGCAGTTCTTC. The rearrangement links TRBV19 to TRBJ2-1, with 10 bases aligning to TRBD2. Looked up from germline, CDR1 is LNHDA and CDR2 is SQIVND (reference sequence). Trimming took 0 bases from V and 6 from J; bases not matched to a gene: 8. CDR3 length: 17 residues.

This clone has just a few counts. The J gene is TRBJ2-7, the V gene TRBV12-3 or TRBV12-4; D is unclear. This CDR3 is built from 13 residues. V was pared by 3 bases and J by 4 bases, with 10 bases between. This CDR3 reads CASSFLAGYEQYF. The CDR3 coding sequence is TGTGCCAGCAGTTTCCTTGCCGGGTACGAGCAGTACTTC.

The V gene is TRBV11-2, the J gene TRBJ2-7; 9 nucleotides line up with TRBD2. After removal of 4 bases from V and 3 bases from J, the junction contained 10 bases not matched to a gene. The CDR3 runs to 16 residues. CDR1 SGHAT and CDR2 FQNNGV come from the germline V gene. The CDR3 spells CASSYSGASGIYEQYF. The CDR3 bases are TGTGCCAGCAGCTATAGCGGGGCTAGCGGGATCTACGAGCAGTACTTC.

Written as DNA, the CDR3 is TGTGCCAGCAGTTTAGAGAGAAACACTGAAGCTTTCTTT. Amino acids: CASSLERNTEAFF. This chain joins TRBV12-3 or TRBV12-4 and TRBJ1-1; the D is unclear. V lost 1 base, J lost 2 bases, and 5 bases lay in between. The CDR3 is made up of 13 amino acids.